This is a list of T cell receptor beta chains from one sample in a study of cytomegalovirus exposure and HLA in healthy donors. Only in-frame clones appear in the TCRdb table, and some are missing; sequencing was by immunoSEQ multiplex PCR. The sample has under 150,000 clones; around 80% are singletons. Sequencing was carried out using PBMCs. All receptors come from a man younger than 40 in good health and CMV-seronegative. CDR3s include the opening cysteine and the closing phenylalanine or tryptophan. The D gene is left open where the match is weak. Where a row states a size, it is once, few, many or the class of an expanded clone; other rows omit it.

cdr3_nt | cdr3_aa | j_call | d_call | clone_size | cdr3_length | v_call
TGCAGCGTTCAGGGACTAGCGGGGGACCGCTACAATGAGCAGTTCTTC | CSVQGLAGDRYNEQFF | TRBJ2-1 | TRBD2 | - | 16 | TRBV29-1
TGTGCCAGCAGCGTGGGCGGGGGATCTGGAAACACCATATATTTT | CASSVGGGSGNTIYF | TRBJ1-3 | - | - | 15 | TRBV9
TGTGCCAGCAGCGAACAGGGAAGAGTTAGCAATCAGCCCCAGCATTTT | CASSEQGRVSNQPQHF | TRBJ1-5 | - | - | 16 | TRBV7-2
TGTGCCAGCAGCTTAGCGTTGGCTAGCGGATACAATGAGCAGTTCTTC | CASSLALASGYNEQFF | TRBJ2-1 | TRBD2 | - | 16 | TRBV7-6
TGTGCCAGCAGCGTAGCCGGGACTAGTGCAAAAAACATTCAGTACTTC | CASSVAGTSAKNIQYF | TRBJ2-4 | TRBD2 | - | 16 | TRBV9
TGTGCCAGCAGGCGGAATAGGAACAATGAGCAGTTCTTC | CASRRNRNNEQFF | TRBJ2-1 | - | - | 13 | TRBV6-6
TGTGCCAGCAGTTTCACAGGGGGCTTCGGGGAGCTGTTTTTT | CASSFTGGFGELFF | TRBJ2-2 | TRBD1 | - | 14 | TRBV28
TGTGCCAGTAGTCCCGGACAGGGTGAGGGGGATACGCAGTATTTT | CASSPGQGEGDTQYF | TRBJ2-3 | TRBD1 | - | 15 | TRBV19
TGTGCCAGTAAGGGGCAGGCAAATAGCAATCAGCCCCAGCATTTT | CASKGQANSNQPQHF | TRBJ1-5 | - | - | 15 | TRBV19
TGTGCTAGTGGTTTGGTACCCGGGAACACTGAAGCTTTCTTT | CASGLVPGNTEAFF | TRBJ1-1 | - | few | 14 | TRBV12-5